This T cell receptor beta chain appears in the sequencing data of a study of CD8+CD57+ T cells in acquired aplastic anemia. This clonotype was observed a handful of times. Only patients with CD8+CD57+ cell expansion on flow cytometry were chosen for sequencing. Genomic DNA was employed as the template in profiling TCR beta VDJ and CDR3. TCRdb ran MiXCR on the reads and lists one entry per CDR3 protein. The table records around 200,000 distinct CDR3 sequences, about 44% of them present only once. The CDR3 is 15 residues long. Germline V lookup: CDR1 LNHNV, CDR2 YYDKDF (reference sequence). Trimming removed 0 bases from V and 6 bases from J, with 12 bases in between.

The chain joins TRBV15 to TRBJ1-5, with TRBD1 as a possible D gene (5 bases). This TCR was recovered from a human donor with aplastic anemia. The specimen was sorted CD4+, CD8+, or CD8+CD57+ T cells (not recorded which) from PBMCs. The CDR3 bases are TGTGCCACCAGCAGAGACCGGGGCGGGGGTCAGCCCCAGCATTTT. It encodes CATSRDRGGGQPQHF.